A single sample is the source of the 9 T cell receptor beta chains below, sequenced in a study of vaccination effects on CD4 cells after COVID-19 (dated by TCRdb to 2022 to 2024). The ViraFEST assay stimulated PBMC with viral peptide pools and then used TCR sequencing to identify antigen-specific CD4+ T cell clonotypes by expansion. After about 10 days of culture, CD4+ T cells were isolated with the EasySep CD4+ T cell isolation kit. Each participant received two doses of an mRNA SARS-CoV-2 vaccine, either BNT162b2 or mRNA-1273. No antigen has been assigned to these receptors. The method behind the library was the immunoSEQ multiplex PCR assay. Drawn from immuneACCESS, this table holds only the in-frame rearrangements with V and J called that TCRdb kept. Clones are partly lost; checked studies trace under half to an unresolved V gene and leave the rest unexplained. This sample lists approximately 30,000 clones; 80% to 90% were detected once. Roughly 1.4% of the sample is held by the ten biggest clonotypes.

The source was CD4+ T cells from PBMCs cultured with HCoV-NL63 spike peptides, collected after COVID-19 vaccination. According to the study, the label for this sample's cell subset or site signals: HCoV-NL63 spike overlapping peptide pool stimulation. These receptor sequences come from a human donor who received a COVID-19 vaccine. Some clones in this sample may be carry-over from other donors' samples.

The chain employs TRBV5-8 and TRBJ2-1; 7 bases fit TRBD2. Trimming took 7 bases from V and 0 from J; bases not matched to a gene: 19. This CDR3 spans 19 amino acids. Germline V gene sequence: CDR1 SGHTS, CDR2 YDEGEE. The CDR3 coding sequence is TGTGCCAGCCCCGGACTGCCGGGAGGACCCCTTAGCTCCTACAATGAGCAGTTCTTC. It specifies CASPGLPGGPLSSYNEQFF.

CDR3 in amino acids: CASSLDPTSARGDTQYF. CDR3 DNA sequence: TGCGCCAGCAGCTTGGACCCGACTAGCGCGAGGGGGGATACGCAGTATTTT. V usage is TRBV5-1 and J usage is TRBJ2-3; 8 nucleotides align to TRBD2. This CDR3 contains 17 residues. The V and J ends lost 0 bases and 6 bases, in that order; junction bases with no gene match: 12. CDR1 and CDR2 from the germline V gene are SGHRS and YFSETQ.

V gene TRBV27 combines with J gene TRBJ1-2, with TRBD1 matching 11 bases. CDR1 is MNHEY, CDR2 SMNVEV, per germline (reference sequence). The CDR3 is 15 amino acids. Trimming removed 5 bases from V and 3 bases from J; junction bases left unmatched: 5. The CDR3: CASSRTGGGDYGYTF. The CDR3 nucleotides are TGTGCCAGCAGTCGGACAGGGGGCGGGGACTATGGCTACACCTTC.

CDR3 protein: CASSLDSNTEAFF. CDR3 sequence (DNA): TGTGCCAGCTCTCTGGACAGCAACACTGAAGCTTTCTTT. The V gene is TRBV18, the J gene TRBJ1-1, with a possible D match to TRBD1 (6 bases). The CDR3 covers 13 residues. With 6 bases removed from V and 2 bases from J, the gap between germline ends came to 10 bases. Germline V CDR1 and CDR2: KGHSH, LQKENI. Variable domain in full (rest from reference TRBV18 and TRBJ1-1): NAGVMQNPRHLVRRRGQEARLRCSPMKGHSHVYWYRQLPEEGLKFMVYLQKENIIDESGMPKERFSAEFPKEGPSILRIQQVVRGDSAAYFCASSLDSNTEAFFGQGTRLTVV.

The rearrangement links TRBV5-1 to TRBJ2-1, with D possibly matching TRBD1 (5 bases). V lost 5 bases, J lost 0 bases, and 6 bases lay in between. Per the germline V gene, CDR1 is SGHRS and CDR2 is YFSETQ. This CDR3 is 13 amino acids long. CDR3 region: CASRQDSYNEQFF. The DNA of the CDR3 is TGCGCCAGCAGACAGGACTCCTACAATGAGCAGTTCTTC.

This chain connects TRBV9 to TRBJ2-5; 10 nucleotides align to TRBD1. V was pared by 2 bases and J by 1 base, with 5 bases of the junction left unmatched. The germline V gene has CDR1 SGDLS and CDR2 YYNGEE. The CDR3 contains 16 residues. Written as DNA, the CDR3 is TGTGCCAGCAGCGTGGGGACAGGGGACCGCCAAGAGACCCAGTACTTC. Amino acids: CASSVGTGDRQETQYF.

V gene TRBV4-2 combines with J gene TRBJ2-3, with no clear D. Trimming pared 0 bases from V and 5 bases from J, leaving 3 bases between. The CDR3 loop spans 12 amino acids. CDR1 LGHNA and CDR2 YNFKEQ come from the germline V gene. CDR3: CASSQERDTQYF. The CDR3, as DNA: TGTGCCAGCAGCCAAGAGAGAGATACGCAGTATTTT.

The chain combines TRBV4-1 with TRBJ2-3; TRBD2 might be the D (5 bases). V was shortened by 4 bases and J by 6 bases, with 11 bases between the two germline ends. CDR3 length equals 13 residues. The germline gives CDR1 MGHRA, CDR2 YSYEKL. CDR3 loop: CASSRDRGDTQYF. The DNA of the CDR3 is TGCGCCAGCAGCCGAGACCGCGGGGATACGCAGTATTTT.

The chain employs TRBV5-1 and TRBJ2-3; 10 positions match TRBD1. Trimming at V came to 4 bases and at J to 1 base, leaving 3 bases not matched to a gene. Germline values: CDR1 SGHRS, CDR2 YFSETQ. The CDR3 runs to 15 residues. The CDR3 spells CASSRGTGGTDTQYF. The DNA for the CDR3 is TGCGCCAGCAGCCGAGGGACAGGGGGCACAGATACGCAGTATTTT.